The text below deals with one T cell receptor (beta chain). These data are taken from a study of identical twins. Germline assignment: CDR1 SNHLY and CDR2 FYNNEI. The V and J ends lost 6 bases and 5 bases, in that order; junction bases with no gene match: 8. This CDR3 is 15 amino acids long. TCRdb re-analysed the 5' RACE reads in MiXCR, keeping a single row per CDR3 protein. The table has 750,000 to 950,000 distinct CDR3 sequences, about 12% seen once. The same specimen was also included in a second study, on yellow fever vaccine responses in identical twins.

V usage is TRBV2 and J usage is TRBJ2-1, with 9 bases identical to TRBD1. This receptor was identified in a woman younger than 35 in good health. Sequencing input: PBMCs. This chain's CDR3 is CASSPRDRAHNEQFF. CDR3 nucleotides: TGTGCCAGCAGCCCCCGGGACAGGGCCCACAATGAGCAGTTCTTC.